This T cell receptor (beta chain) was found in a study of cytomegalovirus exposure and HLA in healthy donors. Each donor's status was that of a healthy bone marrow donor. CDR3 size: 13 residues. V was clipped by 6 bases and J by 3 bases, with 11 bases between them. Germline V gives CDR1 MNHEY, CDR2 SMNVEV (reference sequence). With respect to this clone: Its cognate antigen is unknown.

Study-wide results and caveats: Presence/absence analyses rested on an assumption that sequencing depth was roughly uniform across donors. Productive rates of about 90% or about 30% were seen for most TCR beta V segments in an earlier analysis.

A multiplex PCR was run with 60 Vbeta primers and 13 Jbeta primers. Original data processing: It was a later analysis that counted 75 million to 90 million unique TCR beta chains, of which about 10 million were shared. Some clones are missing from TCRdb's copy, which holds only in-frame ones; the method was immunoSEQ multiplex PCR. Clone size and V and J calls were adopted from that table, with D and trimming inferred from the DNA. This table has about 140,000 clones, about 80% appearing once. The sequenced sample consisted of PBMCs. The sequence came from a man aged 30-40 years in good health and CMV-seronegative. This chain connects TRBV27 to TRBJ2-5, with D perhaps matching TRBD1 (6 bases). The CDR3 here is CASSTPGEETQYF. CDR3 DNA: TGTGCCAGCAGCACCCCAGGGGAAGAGACCCAGTACTTC.